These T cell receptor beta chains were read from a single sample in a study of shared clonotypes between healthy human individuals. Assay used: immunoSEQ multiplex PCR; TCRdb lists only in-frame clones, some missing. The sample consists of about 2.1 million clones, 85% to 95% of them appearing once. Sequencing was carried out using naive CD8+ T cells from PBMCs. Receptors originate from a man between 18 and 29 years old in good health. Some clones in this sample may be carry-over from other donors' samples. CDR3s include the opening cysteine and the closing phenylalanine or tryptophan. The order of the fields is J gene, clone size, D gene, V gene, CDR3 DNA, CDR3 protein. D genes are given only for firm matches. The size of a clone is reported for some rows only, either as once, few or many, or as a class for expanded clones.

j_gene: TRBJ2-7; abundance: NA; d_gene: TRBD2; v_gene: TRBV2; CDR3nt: TGTGCCAGCGAGACTAGCGTCACCTACGAGCAGTACTTC; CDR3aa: CASETSVTYEQYF
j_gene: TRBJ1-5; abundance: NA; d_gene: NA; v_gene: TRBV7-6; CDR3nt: TGTGCCAGCAGGGACAGTTGGGGTTGGGGAAATCAGCCCCAGCATTTT; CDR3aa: CASRDSWGWGNQPQHF
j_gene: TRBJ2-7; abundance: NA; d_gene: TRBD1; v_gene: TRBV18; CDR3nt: TGTGCCAGCTCACCTTCGGCAGGGGGCGGGTACGAGCAGTACTTC; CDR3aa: CASSPSAGGGYEQYF
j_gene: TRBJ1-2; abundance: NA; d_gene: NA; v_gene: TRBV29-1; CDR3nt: TGCAGCGTTGAAGGTGGGCGCGGCTATGGCTACACCTTC; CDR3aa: CSVEGGRGYGYTF
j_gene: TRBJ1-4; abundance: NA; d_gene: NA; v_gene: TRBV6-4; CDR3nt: TGTGCCAGCAGTGACCACCGCCGGTACAGGGAGGCTAATGAAAAACTGTTTTTT; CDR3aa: CASSDHRRYREANEKLFF
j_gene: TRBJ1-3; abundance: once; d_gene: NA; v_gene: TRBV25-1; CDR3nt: TGTGCCAGCAGTGAAGGGGGGCATGGAAACACCATATATTTT; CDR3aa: CASSEGGHGNTIYF
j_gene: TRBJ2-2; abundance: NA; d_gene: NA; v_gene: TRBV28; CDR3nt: TGTGCCGTTCGGTTCTCATCGAACACCGGGGAGCTGTTTTTT; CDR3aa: CAVRFSSNTGELFF
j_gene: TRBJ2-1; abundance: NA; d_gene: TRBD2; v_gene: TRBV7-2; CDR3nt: TGTGCCAGCAGCCTCCCGGGCCTAGCGGGATCGATCTACAATGAGCAGTTCTTC; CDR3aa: CASSLPGLAGSIYNEQFF
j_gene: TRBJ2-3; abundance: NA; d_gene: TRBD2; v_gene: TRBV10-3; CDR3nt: TGTGCCATCAGTGATCCGGGACTAGCGGCGCTGAATACGCAGTATTTT; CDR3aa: CAISDPGLAALNTQYF
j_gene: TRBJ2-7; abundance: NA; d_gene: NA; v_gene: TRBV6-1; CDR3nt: TGTGCCAGCTCTCCGACCGCATCCGAGCAGTACTTC; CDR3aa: CASSPTASEQYF
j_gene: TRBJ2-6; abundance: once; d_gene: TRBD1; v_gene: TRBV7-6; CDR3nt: TGTGCCAGCAGCCGACCTCCGGGACAGGGTCTCGCTGGGGCCAACGTCCTGACTTTC; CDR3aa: CASSRPPGQGLAGANVLTF
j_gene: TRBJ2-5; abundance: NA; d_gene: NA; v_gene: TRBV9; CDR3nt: TGTGCCAGCGCCTGGGGTCGAGAGACCCAGTACTTC; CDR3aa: CASAWGRETQYF
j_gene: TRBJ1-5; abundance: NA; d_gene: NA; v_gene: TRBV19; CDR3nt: TGTGCCAGTAGCCAGAATCTTCGATATAGCAATCAGCCCCAGCATTTT; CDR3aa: CASSQNLRYSNQPQHF
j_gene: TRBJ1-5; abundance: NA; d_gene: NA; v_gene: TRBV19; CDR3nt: TGTGCCAGTGTTAAGGGACACCAATTTCAATATCAGCCCCAGCATTTT; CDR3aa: CASVKGHQFQYQPQHF
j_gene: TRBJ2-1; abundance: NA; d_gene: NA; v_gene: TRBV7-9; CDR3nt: TGTGCCAGCAGCTTAAGGTCTCAGGGTCCCTCCTACAATGAGCAGTTCTTC; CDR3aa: CASSLRSQGPSYNEQFF
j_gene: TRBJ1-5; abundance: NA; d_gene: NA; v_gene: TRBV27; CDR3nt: TGTGCCAGCAGTTGGGGGGGGGACAATCAGCCCCAGCATTTT; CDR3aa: CASSWGGDNQPQHF
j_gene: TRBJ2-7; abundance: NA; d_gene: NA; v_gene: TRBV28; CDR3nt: TGTGCCAGCAGCCCGAAAGAGGTCTCCTACGAGCAGTACTTC; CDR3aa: CASSPKEVSYEQYF
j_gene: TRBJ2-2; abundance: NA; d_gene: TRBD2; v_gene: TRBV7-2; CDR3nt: TGTGCCAGCAGCTTAGCGGGACTAAGTAACACCGGGGAGCTGTTTTTT; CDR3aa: CASSLAGLSNTGELFF
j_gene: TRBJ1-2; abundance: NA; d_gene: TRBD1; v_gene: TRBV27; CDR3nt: TGTGCCAGCAGACCAAACAGGGGCAGGTATGGCTACACCTTC; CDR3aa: CASRPNRGRYGYTF
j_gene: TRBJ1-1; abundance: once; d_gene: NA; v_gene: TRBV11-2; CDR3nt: TGTGCCAGCAGCTTAAGGGGAGGTGAAGCTTTCTTT; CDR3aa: CASSLRGGEAFF
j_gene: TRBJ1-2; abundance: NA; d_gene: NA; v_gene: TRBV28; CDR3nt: TGTGCCAGCAGTTTCTTGGGGGCAGTAGACTATGGCTACACCTTC; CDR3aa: CASSFLGAVDYGYTF
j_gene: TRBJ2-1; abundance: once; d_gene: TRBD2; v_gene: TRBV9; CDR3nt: TGTGCCAGCAGCGACAGCGGGAGCTCCTACAATGAGCAGTTCTTC; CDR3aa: CASSDSGSSYNEQFF
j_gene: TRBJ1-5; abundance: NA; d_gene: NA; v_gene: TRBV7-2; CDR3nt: TGTGCCAGCAGCTCCAGCGACTGGGACCCCAATCAGCCCCAGCATTTT; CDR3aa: CASSSSDWDPNQPQHF
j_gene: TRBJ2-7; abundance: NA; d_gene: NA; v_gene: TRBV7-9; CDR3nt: TGTGCCAGCAGCTGGACCCCCTACGAGCAGTACTTC; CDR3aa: CASSWTPYEQYF
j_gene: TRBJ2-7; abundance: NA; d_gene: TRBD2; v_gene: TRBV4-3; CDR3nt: TGCGCCAGCAGCCAAGACGTAGCGGGAAGATACGAGCAGTACTTC; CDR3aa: CASSQDVAGRYEQYF
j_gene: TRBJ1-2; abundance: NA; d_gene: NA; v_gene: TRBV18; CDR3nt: TGTGCCAGCTCACCACCTACCGGGACGGAAAACTTCTTCCCCTATGGCTACACCTTC; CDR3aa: CASSPPTGTENFFPYGYTF
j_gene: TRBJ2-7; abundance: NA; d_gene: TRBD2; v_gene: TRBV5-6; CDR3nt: TGTGCCAGCAGCTCCACTAGCGGCCGGTACTACGAGCAGTACTTC; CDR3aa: CASSSTSGRYYEQYF
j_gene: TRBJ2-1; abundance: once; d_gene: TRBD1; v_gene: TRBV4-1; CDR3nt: TGCGCCAGCAGCCAATCCGGGACAGGGAACAATGAGCAGTTCTTC; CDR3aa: CASSQSGTGNNEQFF
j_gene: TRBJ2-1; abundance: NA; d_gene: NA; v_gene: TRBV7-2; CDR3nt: TGTGCCAGCAGCTTAGTTCGGCCAAGCTCCTACAATGAGCAGTTCTTC; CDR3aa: CASSLVRPSSYNEQFF
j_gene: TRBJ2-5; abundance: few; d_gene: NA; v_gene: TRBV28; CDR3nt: TGTGCCAGCAGTTTTGGAGAGACCCAGTACTTC; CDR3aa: CASSFGETQYF
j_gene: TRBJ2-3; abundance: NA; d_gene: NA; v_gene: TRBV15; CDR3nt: TGTGCCACCAGCCCCTCTTCGGGGGAAACGCAGTATTTT; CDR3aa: CATSPSSGETQYF
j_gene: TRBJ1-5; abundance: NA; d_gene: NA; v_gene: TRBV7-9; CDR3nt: TGTGCCAGCAGCTTAGGGTCGAGTGAGTATCAGCCCCAGCATTTT; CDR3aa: CASSLGSSEYQPQHF
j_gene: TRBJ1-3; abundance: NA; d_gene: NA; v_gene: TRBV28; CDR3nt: TGTGCCAGCAGGGAAAGACTACCAGGGGCCTTCGCGGGAAACACCATATATTTT; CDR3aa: CASRERLPGAFAGNTIYF
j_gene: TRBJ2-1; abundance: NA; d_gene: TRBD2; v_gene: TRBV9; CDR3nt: TGTGCCAGCAGCGCACGTCCGGGACTAGCGCGTATGAATGAGCAGTTCTTC; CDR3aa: CASSARPGLARMNEQFF
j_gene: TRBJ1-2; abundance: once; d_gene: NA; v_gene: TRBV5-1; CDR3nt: TGCGCCAGCAGCTCCTGGGCCCGGAACTATGGCTACACCTTC; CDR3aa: CASSSWARNYGYTF
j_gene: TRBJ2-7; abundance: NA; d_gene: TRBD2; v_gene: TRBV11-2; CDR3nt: TGTGCCAGCAGCTTAGGTCCGGGACTAGCGAAGGACGAGCAGTACTTC; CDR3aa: CASSLGPGLAKDEQYF
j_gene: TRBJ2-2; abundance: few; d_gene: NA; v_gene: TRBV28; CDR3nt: TGTGCCAGCAGTTTAGGGAACACCGGGGAGCTGTTTTTT; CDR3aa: CASSLGNTGELFF
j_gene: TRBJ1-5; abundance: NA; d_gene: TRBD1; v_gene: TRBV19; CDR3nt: TGTGCCAGTAGTGAGCGACCGACAGGGGCCAGCAATCAGCCCCAGCATTTT; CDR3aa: CASSERPTGASNQPQHF
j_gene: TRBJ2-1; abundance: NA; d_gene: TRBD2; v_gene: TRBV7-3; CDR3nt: TGTGCCAGCAGCTCAACGGGGGGACTAGCCTACAATGAGCAGTTCTTC; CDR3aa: CASSSTGGLAYNEQFF
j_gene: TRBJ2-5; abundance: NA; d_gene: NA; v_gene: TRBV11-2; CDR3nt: TGTGCCAGCAGCACAAATCCGTACCAAGAGACCCAGTACTTC; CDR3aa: CASSTNPYQETQYF
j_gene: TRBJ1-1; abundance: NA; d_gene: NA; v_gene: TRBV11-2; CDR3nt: TGTGCCAGCAGCTTAGTTCCAGGGATGGGGACTGAAGCTTTCTTT; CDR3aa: CASSLVPGMGTEAFF
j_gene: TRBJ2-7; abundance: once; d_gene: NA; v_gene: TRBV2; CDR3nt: TGTGCCAGCAGTGAGGGCCAGGTTACTCACGAGCAGTACTTC; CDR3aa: CASSEGQVTHEQYF
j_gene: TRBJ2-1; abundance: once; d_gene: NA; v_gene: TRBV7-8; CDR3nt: TGTGCCAGCAGTTACGATTCAACAGGGTGGGGTTCAGCTGAGCAGTTCTTC; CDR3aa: CASSYDSTGWGSAEQFF
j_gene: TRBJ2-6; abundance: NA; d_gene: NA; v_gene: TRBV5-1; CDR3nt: TGCGCCAGCAGCTTGTCGGCGATTCCCGGGGCCAACGTCCTGACTTTC; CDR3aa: CASSLSAIPGANVLTF
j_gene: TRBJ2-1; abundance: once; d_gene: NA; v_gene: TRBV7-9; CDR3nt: TGTGCCAGCAGCTTAGGGGCTAGAGGTTACGACAATGAGCAGTTCTTC; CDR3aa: CASSLGARGYDNEQFF
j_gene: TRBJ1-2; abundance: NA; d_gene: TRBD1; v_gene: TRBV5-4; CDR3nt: TGTGCCAGCAGCTTGGGACAGGGGAAGGGAGCTAACTATGGCTACACCTTC; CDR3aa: CASSLGQGKGANYGYTF
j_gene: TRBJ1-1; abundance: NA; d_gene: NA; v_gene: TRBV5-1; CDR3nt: TGCGCCAGCAGCTTGATCCGGGGGCGATACACTGAAGCTTTCTTT; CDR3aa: CASSLIRGRYTEAFF
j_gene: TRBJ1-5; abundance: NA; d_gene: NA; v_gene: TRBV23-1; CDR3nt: TGCGCCAGCAGTCAATGCTGTCAGCCCCAGCATTTT; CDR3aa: CASSQCCQPQHF
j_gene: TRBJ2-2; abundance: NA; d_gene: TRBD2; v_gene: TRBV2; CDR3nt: TGTGCCAGCAGTGATATACTAGCGGGAGCGAGGGAGCTGTTTTTT; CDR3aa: CASSDILAGARELFF
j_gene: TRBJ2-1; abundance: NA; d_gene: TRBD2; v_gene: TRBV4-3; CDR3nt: TGCGCCAGCAGCCAAGATCGATGGCGGGAGGGCCGGAATGAGCAGTTCTTC; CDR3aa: CASSQDRWREGRNEQFF
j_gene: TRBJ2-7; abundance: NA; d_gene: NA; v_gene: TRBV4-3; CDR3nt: TGCGCCAGCAGCCAAGGAGTACCACCCGACGAGCAGTACTTC; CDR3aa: CASSQGVPPDEQYF
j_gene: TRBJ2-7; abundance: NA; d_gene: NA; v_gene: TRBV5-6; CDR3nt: TGTGCCAGCAGCTTGCCCATTCGCGGAGGGGAGCAGTACTTC; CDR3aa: CASSLPIRGGEQYF
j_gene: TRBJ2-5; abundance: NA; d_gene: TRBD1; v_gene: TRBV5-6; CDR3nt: TGTGCCAGCAGATTCGGACAGGGTCGGTCAGAGACCCAGTACTTC; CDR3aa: CASRFGQGRSETQYF